These 16 T cell receptor beta chains were all obtained from the same sample, sequenced in a study of blood T cells in healthy people across ages. A sample-barcoded 5' primer and a J-beta primer mix were used in a second PCR of about 6 to 11 cycles. TCRdb redid the calling of the 5' RACE reads with MiXCR, one entry per CDR3 protein. The repertoire holds 1.5 million to 2 million distinct CDR3 sequences, with 28% as singletons. Sequencing used blood. The origin of the receptors is a woman aged 30 to 39 in good health.

Written as DNA, the CDR3 is TGTGCCAGCAGCAGGACAGGGGTTGGCGGATCACCCCTCCACTTT. This gives the protein CASSRTGVGGSPLHF. This chain links TRBV12-3 or TRBV12-4 with TRBJ1-6; 9 bases map to TRBD1. The CDR3 runs 15 residues. The V segment lost 6 bases and the J segment 10 bases; nucleotides outside the gene matches: 10.

The chain employs TRBV6-2 or TRBV6-3 and TRBJ2-1, with D possibly TRBD2 on 5 matching bases. Germline CDR1 reads MNHEY; CDR2 reads SVGEGT. The CDR3 runs to 17 residues. The V end lost 5 bases, the J end lost 1 base, and 18 bases lay between the germline ends. As DNA, the CDR3 is TGTGCCAGCAGTCCCAACCCAAGCGGAACTTCCTACAATGAGCAGTTCTTC. It yields the protein CASSPNPSGTSYNEQFF.

This clonotype was picked up many times. The genes are TRBV15 and TRBJ1-2; no definite D call. This CDR3 is built from 12 residues. Germline V gene sequence: CDR1 LNHNV, CDR2 YYDKDF (reference sequence). V dropped 1 base and J dropped 9 bases, with 9 bases sitting between them. This CDR3 reads CATSRGDGRYTF. CDR3 nucleotides: TGTGCCACCAGCAGAGGAGACGGCCGCTACACCTTC. The full variable domain, rest sourced from reference TRBV15 and TRBJ1-2, is DAMVIQNPRYQVTQFGKPVTLSCSQTLNHNVMYWYQQKSSQAPKLLFHYYDKDFNNEADTPDNFQSRRPNTSFCFLDIRSPGLGDTAMYLCATSRGDGRYTFGSGTRLTVV.

This clonotype was picked up a small number of times. The V call is TRBV10-3, the J call TRBJ1-1; 7 bases agree with TRBD1. This CDR3 region has 15 residues. V was pared by 6 bases and J by 3 bases, with 10 bases of the junction left unmatched. The germline CDR1 and CDR2 sequences are ENHRY and SYGVKD. DNA for the CDR3: TGTGCCATCAGCACCGACAGGGTGGGGGACACTGAAGCTTTCTTT. It codes for CAISTDRVGDTEAFF.

This clonotype was counted a few times. V and J are TRBV5-1 and TRBJ2-5; tentatively, D is TRBD2 (5 bases). The germline CDR1 and CDR2 sequences are SGHRS and YFSETQ. The V and J ends lost 4 bases and 1 base respectively, with 14 bases between them. CDR3 length: 15 amino acids. The CDR3 loop is CASSSGPPLQETQYF. DNA of the CDR3: TGCGCCAGCAGCAGCGGACCGCCGCTCCAAGAGACCCAGTACTTC.

This clonotype came up many times. This rearrangement joins TRBV6-6 to TRBJ2-7; TRBD2 is a possible D gene (6 bases). V lost 5 bases, J lost 0 bases, and 14 bases lay in between. Per germline, CDR1 MNHNY and CDR2 SVGAGI (reference sequence). The CDR3 has 15 amino acids. CDR3 protein: CASSDGSGYSYEQYF. CDR3 nucleotide sequence: TGTGCCAGCAGTGACGGGAGCGGGTACTCCTACGAGCAGTACTTC.

This clonotype showed up just a few times. V and J are TRBV7-9 and TRBJ1-1, with D possibly being TRBD1 (5 bases). The CDR3 length is 13 residues. Per the germline V gene, CDR1 is SEHNR and CDR2 is FQNEAQ (reference sequence). Trimming shortened V by 6 bases and J by 6 bases, and 14 bases separated the two germline ends. The CDR3 coding sequence is TGTGCCAGCAGGGAAGGGCCGGGGGCTGAAGCTTTCTTT. Protein: CASREGPGAEAFF.

The chain is built from TRBV5-1 and TRBJ2-3, with no clear D. Germline loops: CDR1 SGHRS, CDR2 YFSETQ. The CDR3 length is 16 residues. Deletions cut 5 bases from V and 4 bases from J, with 20 bases between. This CDR3 reads CASSDPTAEDPDTQYF. Written as DNA, the CDR3 is TGCGCCAGCAGTGATCCGACCGCCGAGGATCCAGATACGCAGTATTTT. The whole variable domain, filled in from reference TRBV5-1 and TRBJ2-3, reads KAGVTQTPRYLIKTRGQQVTLSCSPISGHRSVSWYQQTPGQGLQFLFEYFSETQRNKGNFPGRFSGRQFSNSRSEMNVSTLELGDSALYLCASSDPTAEDPDTQYFGPGTRLTVL.

This sequence joins TRBV6-5 and TRBJ1-6, with D hard to call. The CDR3 has 14 amino acids. V was shortened by 5 bases and J by 9 bases, with 14 bases between the two germline ends. Germline V gene data show CDR1 as MNHEY and CDR2 as SVGAGI. Written as DNA, the CDR3 is TGTGCCAGCAGTGGACTGACGTCTGGTTCACCCCTCCACTTT. Protein: CASSGLTSGSPLHF.

Comment on this clonotype: This could be a read error, since a much larger clone is one nucleotide away. V gene TRBV6-5 combines with J gene TRBJ2-1; unclear D gene. Germline V CDR1 and CDR2: MNHEY, SVGAGI. The ends were cut back, 0 bases at V and 10 bases at J, with 13 bases in the middle. The CDR3 length is 14 residues. CDR3 nucleotides: TGTGCCAGCAGTTACTCGGATGAGGTCCACGAGCAGTTCTTC. It encodes CASSYSDEVHEQFF.

The chain employs TRBV5-1 and TRBJ1-1; D is perhaps TRBD1 (6 bases). V was shortened by 0 bases and J by 5 bases, with 11 bases between the two germline ends. Germline CDR1 is SGHRS and CDR2 is YFSETQ. The CDR3 runs to 14 residues. CDR3 residues: CASSLVEQGTEAFF. The CDR3 DNA sequence: TGCGCCAGCAGCTTGGTCGAACAGGGAACTGAAGCTTTCTTT.

This clonotype was counted at least ten times. The chain couples TRBV6-2 or TRBV6-3 to TRBJ1-5; 7 bases are a match to TRBD1. This CDR3 is 15 amino acids long. Trimming at V came to 6 bases and at J to 5 bases, leaving 10 bases not matched to a gene. Per germline, CDR1 MNHEY and CDR2 SVGEGT. As DNA, the CDR3 is TGTGCCAGCAGCCCCGACAGGGTGCCGTATCAGCCCCAGCATTTT. Protein: CASSPDRVPYQPQHF.

This clonotype has a count of ten or more. This rearrangement joins TRBV20-1 to TRBJ2-1, with TRBD2 matching over 14 bases. Per germline, CDR1 DFQATT and CDR2 SNEGSKA (reference sequence). This CDR3 is built from 18 residues. Unmatched junction bases numbered 8, after V lost 4 bases and J lost 0 bases. CDR3 bases: TGCAGTGCTAACCCGGGACTAGCGGGAGCCAGCTCCTACAATGAGCAGTTCTTC. Amino acids: CSANPGLAGASSYNEQFF.

The chain carries TRBV20-1 and TRBJ2-5; possibly TRBD1 for D (5 bases). The J call is uncertain, as TRBJ2-7 better fits the DNA end. Per the germline V gene, CDR1 is DFQATT and CDR2 is SNEGSKA (reference sequence). CDR3 size: 13 residues. CDR3 loop: CSATGQGLYEQYF. The CDR3 coding sequence is TGCAGTGCTACCGGGCAGGGTCTCTACGAGCAGTACTTC.

The genes are TRBV20-1 and TRBJ1-2; D is possibly TRBD1 (5 bases). CDR3 size: 13 residues. The germline CDR1 and CDR2 sequences are DFQATT and SNEGSKA (reference sequence). Trimming left V 1 base short and J 8 bases short, with 14 bases between. DNA for the CDR3: TGCAGTGCTAGAGTCGGGGGGGTAGCCGGCTACACCTTC. It encodes CSARVGGVAGYTF.

The rearrangement joins TRBV21-1 to TRBJ2-1; the D segment call TRBD2 is taken from the table without a DNA check. TRBV21-1 is noted as a pseudogene. The CDR3 runs to 18 residues. CDR3: CASSRIPGGTSGGNEQFF. In nucleotides, the CDR3 is TGTGCCAGCAGCCGTATCCCAGGGGGGACTAGCGGGGGGAATGAGCAGTTCTTC.